This TCR beta chain was sequenced for a study of blood T cell repertoires in COVID-19. Study-level information: Donors in the United States, Italy and Spain gave samples during acute or convalescent COVID-19. PBMCs, B-cell-depleted T cells, or T cells were the source of the cDNA or gDNA that made up the material.

Per the authors' pipeline: Cell counts per sample came from amplifying reference gene primers. The repertoire was sequenced with immunoSEQ multiplex PCR; TCRdb's copy has only in-frame clones and lacks some. From that table come the V and J calls and clone size; the DNA was used to work out D and trimming. This table has about 260,000 clones, approximately 89% appearing once. This CDR3 is 15 amino acids long. Per the germline V gene, CDR1 is SNHLY and CDR2 is FYNNEI. V lost 4 bases, J lost 6 bases, and 13 bases lay in between. This chain links TRBV2 with TRBJ1-6, with unresolved D. This receptor was obtained from a man aged 35-49 years with active or convalescent COVID-19. Sequences were obtained from peripheral blood. The CDR3 coding sequence is TGTGCCAGCAGTGTCATCCGGGAACCTAATTCACCCCTCCACTTT. Encoded protein: CASSVIREPNSPLHF.